The sequence of this T cell receptor beta chain was determined in a study of OX40 agonist ivuxolimab in advanced cancers. Some clones are missing from TCRdb's copy, which holds only in-frame ones; the method was immunoSEQ multiplex PCR. The sample consists of tens of thousands of clones, approximately 90% of them appearing once. Trimming removed 0 bases from V and 0 bases from J; junction bases left unmatched: 1. There are 15 residues in the CDR3. CDR1 MDHEN and CDR2 SYDVKM come from the germline V gene. The sequenced sample was CD4+ or CD8+ T cells sorted from blood, obtained in a trial of the OX40 agonist ivuxolimab. This sequence joins TRBV28 and TRBJ2-7; 8 positions agree with TRBD1. The clonotype comes from an adult with an advanced solid tumor such as melanoma, head and neck, liver or kidney cancer. CDR3 coding DNA: TGTGCCAGCAGTTTATGGGGGACAGGCTCCTACGAGCAGTACTTC. Translating gives CASSLWGTGSYEQYF. The whole variable domain, remainder taken from reference TRBV28 and TRBJ2-7, is DVKVTQSSRYLVKRTGEKVFLECVQDMDHENMFWYRQDPGLGLRLIYFSYDVKMKEKGDIPEGYSVSREKKERFSLILESASTNQTSMYLCASSLWGTGSYEQYFGPGTRLTVT.